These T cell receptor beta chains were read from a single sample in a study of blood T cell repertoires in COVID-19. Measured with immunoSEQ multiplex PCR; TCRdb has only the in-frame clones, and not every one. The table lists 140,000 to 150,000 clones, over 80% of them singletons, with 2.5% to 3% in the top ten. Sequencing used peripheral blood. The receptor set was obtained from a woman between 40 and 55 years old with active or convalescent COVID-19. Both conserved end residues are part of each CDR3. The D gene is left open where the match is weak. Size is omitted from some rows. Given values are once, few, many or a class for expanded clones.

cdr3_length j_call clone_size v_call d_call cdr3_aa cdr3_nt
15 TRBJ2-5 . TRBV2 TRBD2 CASSALAGGGETQYF TGTGCCAGCAGTGCGCTAGCGGGGGGCGGAGAGACCCAGTACTTC
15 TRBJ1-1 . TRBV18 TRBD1 CASSAGQGMNTEAFF TGTGCCAGCTCAGCAGGACAGGGAATGAACACTGAAGCTTTCTTT
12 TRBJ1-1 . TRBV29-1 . CSVGGGNTEAFF TGCAGCGTTGGCGGGGGGAACACTGAAGCTTTCTTT
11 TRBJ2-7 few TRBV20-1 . CSASPRDEQYF TGCAGTGCTAGTCCTCGAGACGAGCAGTACTTC
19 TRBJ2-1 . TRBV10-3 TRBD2 CAISEGLAGGTGKNNEQFF TGTGCCATCAGTGAGGGACTAGCGGGGGGCACGGGCAAAAACAATGAGCAGTTCTTC
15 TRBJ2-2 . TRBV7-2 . CASSPMTGRTGELFF TGTGCCAGCAGCCCTATGACAGGCCGTACCGGGGAGCTGTTTTTT
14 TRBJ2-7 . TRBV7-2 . CASTSATGSYEQYF TGTGCCAGCACCTCAGCGACAGGCTCCTACGAGCAGTACTTC
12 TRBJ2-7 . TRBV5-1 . CASSLGRQGQYF TGCGCCAGCAGCCTGGGGCGGCAGGGTCAGTACTTC
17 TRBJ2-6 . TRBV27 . CASSSGLGGSGANVLTF TGTGCCAGCAGTTCTGGACTGGGGGGCTCTGGGGCCAACGTCCTGACTTTC
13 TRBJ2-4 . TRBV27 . CASSLVGENIQYF TGTGCCAGCAGTTTGGTAGGGGAAAACATTCAGTACTTC
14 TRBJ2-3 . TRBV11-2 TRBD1 CASSPGQRTDTQYF TGTGCCAGCAGCCCGGGACAGCGCACAGATACGCAGTATTTT
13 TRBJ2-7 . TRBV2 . CASSGQVPYEQYF TGTGCCAGCAGTGGACAGGTACCCTACGAGCAGTACTTC
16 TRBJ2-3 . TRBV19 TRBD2 CASSPLAGGGTDTQYF TGTGCCAGTAGTCCATTAGCGGGGGGTGGCACAGATACGCAGTATTTT
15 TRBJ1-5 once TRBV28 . CASSFAGSVNQPQHF TGTGCCAGCAGTTTTGCGGGGTCGGTCAATCAGCCCCAGCATTTT
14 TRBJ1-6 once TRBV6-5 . CASRPDSPPWALHF TGTGCCAGCAGGCCAGACAGCCCCCCATGGGCCCTCCACTTT
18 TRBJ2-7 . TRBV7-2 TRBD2 CASSLWGGTSGRAPEQYF TGTGCCAGCAGCTTATGGGGTGGAACTAGCGGGAGGGCTCCCGAGCAGTACTTC
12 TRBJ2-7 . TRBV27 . CASSLAGVEQYF TGTGCCAGCAGTTTGGCCGGAGTCGAGCAGTACTTC
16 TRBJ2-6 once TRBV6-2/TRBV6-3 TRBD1 CASSLNRGLRANVLTF TGTGCCAGCAGTTTAAACAGGGGGCTACGGGCCAACGTCCTGACTTTC
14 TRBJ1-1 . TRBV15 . CATSRDPGYTEAFF TGTGCCACCAGCAGAGATCCCGGTTACACTGAAGCTTTCTTT
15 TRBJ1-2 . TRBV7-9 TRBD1 CASSLGTGTNYGYTF TGTGCCAGCAGCCTGGGGACAGGTACTAACTATGGCTACACCTTC
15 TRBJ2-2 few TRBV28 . CASSLLASDTGELFF TGTGCCAGCAGTTTATTGGCTTCTGACACCGGGGAGCTGTTTTTT
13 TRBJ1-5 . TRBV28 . CASSSGIYQPQHF TGTGCCAGCAGTTCGGGGATATATCAGCCCCAGCATTTT
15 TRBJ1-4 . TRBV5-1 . CASSSYRDTNEKLFF TGCGCCAGCAGCTCCTACAGGGATACTAATGAAAAACTGTTTTTT
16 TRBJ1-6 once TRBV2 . CASSDPGGAGNSPLHF TGTGCCAGCAGTGATCCGGGGGGCGCGGGTAATTCACCCCTCCACTTT
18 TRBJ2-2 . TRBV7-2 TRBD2 CASSLILLAGGGSGELFF TGTGCCAGCAGCTTAATCCTGCTAGCGGGGGGCGGGTCCGGGGAGCTGTTTTTT
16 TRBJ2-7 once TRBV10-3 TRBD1 CAISDGNQGARGEQYF TGTGCCATCAGTGATGGAAATCAGGGGGCAAGAGGGGAGCAGTACTTC
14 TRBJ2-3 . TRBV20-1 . CSASRAQDADTQYF TGCAGTGCTAGTCGCGCTCAGGATGCAGATACGCAGTATTTT
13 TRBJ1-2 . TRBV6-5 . CASSLGLNYGYTF TGTGCCAGCAGCCTCGGGTTGAACTATGGCTACACCTTC
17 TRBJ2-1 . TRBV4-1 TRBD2 CASSQEVGEGWYNEQFF TGCGCCAGCAGCCAAGAGGTGGGGGAGGGCTGGTACAATGAGCAGTTCTTC
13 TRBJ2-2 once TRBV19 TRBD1 CASSTGHTGELFF TGTGCCAGTTCGACAGGGCACACCGGGGAGCTGTTTTTT
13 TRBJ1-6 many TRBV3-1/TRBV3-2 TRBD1 CASRQGAGSPLHF TGTGCCAGCAGACAGGGGGCTGGTTCACCCCTCCACTTT
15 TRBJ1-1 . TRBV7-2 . CASSLGAGTNTEAFF TGTGCCAGCAGCTTGGGGGCAGGCACTAACACTGAAGCTTTCTTT
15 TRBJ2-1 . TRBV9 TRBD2 CASSVDLAGGVEQFF TGTGCCAGCAGCGTAGACTTAGCGGGAGGGGTTGAGCAGTTCTTC
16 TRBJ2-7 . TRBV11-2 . CASSPGVAESSYEQYF TGTGCCAGCAGCCCCGGGGTAGCGGAATCTTCCTACGAGCAGTACTTC
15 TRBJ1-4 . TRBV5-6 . CASSRELRTNEKLFF TGTGCCAGCAGCCGGGAATTAAGAACTAATGAAAAACTGTTTTTT
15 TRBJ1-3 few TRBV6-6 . CASSYQRVTGNTIYF TGTGCCAGCAGTTATCAGAGGGTGACTGGAAACACCATATATTTT
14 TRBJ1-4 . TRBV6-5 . CASSNGLRNEKLFF TGTGCCAGCAGCAATGGACTCAGGAATGAAAAACTGTTTTTT
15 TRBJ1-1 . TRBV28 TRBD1 CASSAWDRVGVGGFF TGTGCCAGCAGCGCGTGGGACAGGGTGGGGGTAGGGGGTTTCTTT
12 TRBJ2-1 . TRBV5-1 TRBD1 CASSGNRGGEFF TGCGCCAGCAGCGGGAACAGGGGTGGGGAGTTCTTC
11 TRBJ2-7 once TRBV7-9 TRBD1 CASSSPEDRVF TGTGCCAGCAGCTCTCCCGAAGACAGGGTTTTC
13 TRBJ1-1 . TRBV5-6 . CASSRETGDEAFF TGTGCCAGCAGCCGTGAGACAGGAGATGAAGCTTTCTTT
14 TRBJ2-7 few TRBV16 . CASSQRATAGEQYF TGTGCCAGCAGCCAACGGGCCACCGCGGGGGAGCAGTACTTC
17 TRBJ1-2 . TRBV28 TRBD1 CASSTMEGATANYGYTF TGTGCCAGCAGTACTATGGAGGGGGCTACGGCTAACTATGGCTACACCTTC
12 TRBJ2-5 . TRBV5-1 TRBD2 CASSWEGETQYF TGCGCCAGCAGCTGGGAGGGGGAGACCCAGTACTTC
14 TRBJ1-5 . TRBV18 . CASSPGAPNQPQHF TGTGCCAGCTCACCGGGGGCACCCAATCAGCCCCAGCATTTT
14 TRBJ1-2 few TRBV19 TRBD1 CASSTRTGGYGYTF TGTGCCAGTAGTACCCGGACAGGGGGCTATGGCTACACCTTC
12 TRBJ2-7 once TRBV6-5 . CATRQRPYEQYF TGTGCCACCCGACAGCGACCCTACGAGCAGTACTTC
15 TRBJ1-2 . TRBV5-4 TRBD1 CASSGAGTVNYGYTF TGTGCCAGCAGCGGCGCCGGGACAGTAAACTATGGCTACACCTTC
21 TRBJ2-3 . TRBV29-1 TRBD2 CSVEELGTSGVKGPITDTQYF TGCAGCGTTGAGGAGCTTGGGACTAGCGGGGTTAAGGGGCCTATCACAGATACGCAGTATTTT
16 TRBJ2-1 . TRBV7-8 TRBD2 CASSAVAGGTYNEQFF TGTGCCAGCAGCGCCGTAGCGGGAGGGACTTACAATGAGCAGTTCTTC
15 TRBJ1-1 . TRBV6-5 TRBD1 CASSIGGSGYPEAFF TGTGCCAGCAGTATAGGGGGCTCGGGTTACCCTGAAGCTTTCTTT
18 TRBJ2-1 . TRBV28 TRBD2 CASSLYSGAGGPPGEQFF TGTGCCAGCAGTTTATATTCCGGAGCGGGAGGGCCCCCGGGTGAGCAGTTCTTC
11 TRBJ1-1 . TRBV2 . CASRVLTEAFF TGTGCCAGCAGGGTCCTAACTGAAGCTTTCTTT
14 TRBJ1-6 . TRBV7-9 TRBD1 CASSRGQVNSPLHF TGTGCCAGCAGCCGGGGACAGGTTAACTCACCCCTCCACTTT
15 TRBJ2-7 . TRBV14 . CASSQQGGGKTEQYF TGTGCCAGCAGTCAACAGGGAGGGGGTAAGACCGAGCAGTACTTC
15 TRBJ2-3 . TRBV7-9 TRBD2 CASSLAAGESDTQYF TGTGCCAGCAGCTTAGCAGCGGGAGAGTCGGATACGCAGTATTTT
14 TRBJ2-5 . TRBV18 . CASSPPARAETQYF TGTGCCAGCTCACCACCGGCCAGGGCAGAGACCCAGTACTTC
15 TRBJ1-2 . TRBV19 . CASSIRGTENYGYTF TGTGCCAGTAGTATTCGGGGGACGGAGAACTATGGCTACACCTTC
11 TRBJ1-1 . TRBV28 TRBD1 CAAQTGVEAFF TGTGCCGCTCAAACAGGGGTTGAAGCTTTCTTT
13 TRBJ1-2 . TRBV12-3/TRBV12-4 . CASSFPGFYGYTF TGTGCCAGCAGTTTCCCGGGGTTCTATGGCTACACCTTC